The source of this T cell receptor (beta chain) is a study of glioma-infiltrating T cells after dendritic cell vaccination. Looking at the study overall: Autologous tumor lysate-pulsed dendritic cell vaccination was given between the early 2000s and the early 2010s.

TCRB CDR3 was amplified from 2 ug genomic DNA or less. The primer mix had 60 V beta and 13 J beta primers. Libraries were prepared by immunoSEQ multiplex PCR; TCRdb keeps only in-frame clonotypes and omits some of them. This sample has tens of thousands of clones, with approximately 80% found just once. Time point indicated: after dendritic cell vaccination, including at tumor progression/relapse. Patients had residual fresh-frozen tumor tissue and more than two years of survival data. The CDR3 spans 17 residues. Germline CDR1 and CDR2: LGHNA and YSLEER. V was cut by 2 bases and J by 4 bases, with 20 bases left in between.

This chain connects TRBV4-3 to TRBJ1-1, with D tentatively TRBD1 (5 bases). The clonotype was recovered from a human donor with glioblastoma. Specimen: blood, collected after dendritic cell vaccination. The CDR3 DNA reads TGCGCCAGCAGCCAACAACCCATGGCAGGGTCAGGCACTGAAGCTTTCTTT. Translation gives CASSQQPMAGSGTEAFF.